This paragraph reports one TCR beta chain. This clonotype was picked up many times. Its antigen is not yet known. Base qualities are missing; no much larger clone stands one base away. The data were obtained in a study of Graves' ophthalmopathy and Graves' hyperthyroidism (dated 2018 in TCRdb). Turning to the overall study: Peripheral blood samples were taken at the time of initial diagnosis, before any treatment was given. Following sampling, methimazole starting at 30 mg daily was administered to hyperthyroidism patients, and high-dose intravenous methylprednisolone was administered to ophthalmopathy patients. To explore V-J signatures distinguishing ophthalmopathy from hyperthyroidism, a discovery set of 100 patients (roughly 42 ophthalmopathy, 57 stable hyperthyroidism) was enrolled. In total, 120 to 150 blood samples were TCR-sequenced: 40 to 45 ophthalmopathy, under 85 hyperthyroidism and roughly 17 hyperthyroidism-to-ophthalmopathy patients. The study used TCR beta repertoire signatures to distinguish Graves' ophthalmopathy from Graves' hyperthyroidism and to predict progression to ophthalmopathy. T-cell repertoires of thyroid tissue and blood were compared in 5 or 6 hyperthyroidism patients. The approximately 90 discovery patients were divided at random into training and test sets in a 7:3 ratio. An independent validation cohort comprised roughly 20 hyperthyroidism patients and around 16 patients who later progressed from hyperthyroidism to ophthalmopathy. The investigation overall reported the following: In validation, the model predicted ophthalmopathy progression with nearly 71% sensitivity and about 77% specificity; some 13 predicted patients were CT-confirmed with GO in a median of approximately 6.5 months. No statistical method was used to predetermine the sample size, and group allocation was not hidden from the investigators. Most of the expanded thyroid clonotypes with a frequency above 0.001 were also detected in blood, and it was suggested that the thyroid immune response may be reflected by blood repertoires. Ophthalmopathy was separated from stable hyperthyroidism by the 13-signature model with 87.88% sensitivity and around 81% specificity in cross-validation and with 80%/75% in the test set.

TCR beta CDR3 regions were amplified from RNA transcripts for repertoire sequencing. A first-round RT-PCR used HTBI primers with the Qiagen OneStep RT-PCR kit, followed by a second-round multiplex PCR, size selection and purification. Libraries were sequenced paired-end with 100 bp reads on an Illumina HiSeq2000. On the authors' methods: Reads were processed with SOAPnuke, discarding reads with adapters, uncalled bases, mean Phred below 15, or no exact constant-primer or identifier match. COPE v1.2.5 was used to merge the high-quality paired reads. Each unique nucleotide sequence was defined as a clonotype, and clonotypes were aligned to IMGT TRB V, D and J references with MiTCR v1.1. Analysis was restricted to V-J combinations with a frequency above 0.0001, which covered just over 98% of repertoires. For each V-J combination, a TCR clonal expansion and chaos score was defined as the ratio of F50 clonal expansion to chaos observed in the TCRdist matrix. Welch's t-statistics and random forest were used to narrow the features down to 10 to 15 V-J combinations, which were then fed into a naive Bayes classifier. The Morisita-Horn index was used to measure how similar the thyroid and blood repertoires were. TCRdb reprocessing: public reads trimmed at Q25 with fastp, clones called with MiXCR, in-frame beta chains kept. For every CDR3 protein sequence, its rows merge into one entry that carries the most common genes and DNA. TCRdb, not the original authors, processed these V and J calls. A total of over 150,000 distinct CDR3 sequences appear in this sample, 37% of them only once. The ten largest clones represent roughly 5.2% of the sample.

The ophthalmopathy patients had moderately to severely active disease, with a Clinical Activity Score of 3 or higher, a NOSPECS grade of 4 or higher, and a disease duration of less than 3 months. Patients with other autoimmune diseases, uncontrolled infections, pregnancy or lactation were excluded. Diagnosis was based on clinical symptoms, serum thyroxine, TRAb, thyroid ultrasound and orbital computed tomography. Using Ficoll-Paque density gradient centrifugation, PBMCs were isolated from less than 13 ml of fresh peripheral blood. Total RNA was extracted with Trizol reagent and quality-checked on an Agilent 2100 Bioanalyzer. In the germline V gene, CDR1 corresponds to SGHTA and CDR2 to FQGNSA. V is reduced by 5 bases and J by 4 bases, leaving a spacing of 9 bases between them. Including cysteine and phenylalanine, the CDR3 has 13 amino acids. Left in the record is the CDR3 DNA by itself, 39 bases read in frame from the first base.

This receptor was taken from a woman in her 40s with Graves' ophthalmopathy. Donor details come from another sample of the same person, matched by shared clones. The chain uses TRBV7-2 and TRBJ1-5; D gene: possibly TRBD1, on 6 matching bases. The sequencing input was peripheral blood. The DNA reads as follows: TGTGCCAGCAGCAACAGGGTGAATCAGCCCCAGCATTTT. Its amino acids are CASSNRVNQPQHF.